One and the same sample provided the 26 T cell receptor beta chains below, sequenced in a study of control samples from healthy donors and cancer patients. Profiling relied on immunoSEQ multiplex PCR, and the TCRdb table lists in-frame clones only, not all of them. The data contain about 120,000 clones, approximately 88% of them seen just once; the ten biggest clones take up around 3.3%. Specimen: blood. These receptors all come from a man aged 40-49 years in good health.

The chain recombines TRBV29-1 with TRBJ1-1; D uncertain. The CDR3 totals 13 residues. The V gene's germline CDR1 is SQVTM and CDR2 ANQGSEA. The ends were cut back, 5 bases at V and 1 base at J, with 11 bases in the middle. CDR3 amino acids: CSVSAQSNTEAFF. CDR3 in DNA: TGCAGCGTTTCCGCACAATCGAACACTGAAGCTTTCTTT.

The rearrangement joins TRBV11-2 to TRBJ2-7; possible D gene TRBD1, 5 bases. The CDR3 runs to 15 residues. CDR1 is SGHAT and CDR2 is FQNNGV in the germline V gene. The V and J ends lost 8 bases and 4 bases respectively, with 21 bases between them. Here the CDR3 DNA reads TGTGCCAGCTCTTTAGACAGACCAACACAATACGAGCAGTACTTC. Its translation: CASSLDRPTQYEQYF.

V and J are TRBV9 and TRBJ2-1; TRBD1 matches at 8 bases. J lost 10 bases, V lost 4 bases, and 4 bases had no gene match. Germline V gene sequence: CDR1 SGDLS, CDR2 YYNGEE. CDR3 length: 12 residues. CDR3 in DNA: TGTGCCAGCAGCCCCAGGGGGCGGGAGCAGTTCTTC. It is translated as CASSPRGREQFF.

The rearrangement links TRBV15 to TRBJ2-5; D may be TRBD1 (5 bases). The CDR3 sequence is 16 residues long. Germline V gives CDR1 LNHNV, CDR2 YYDKDF (reference sequence). V lost 9 bases and J 5 bases, leaving 25 bases between the germline ends. This CDR3 reads CATWGGQGPLPETQYF. The DNA for the CDR3 is TGTGCCACGTGGGGTGGTCAGGGCCCTCTACCCGAGACCCAGTACTTC.

The gene calls are TRBV4-1 and TRBJ2-2, with unresolved D. CDR1 MGHRA and CDR2 YSYEKL come from the germline V gene. This CDR3 contains 17 residues. The V gene lost 1 base and the J gene lost 4 bases, with 16 bases spanning the gap. The CDR3: CASSQVVGHMGTGELFF. The CDR3 DNA follows: TGCGCCAGCAGCCAAGTTGTCGGCCATATGGGCACCGGGGAGCTGTTTTTT.

V and J are TRBV2 and TRBJ1-1; 7 nucleotides align to TRBD1. Germline CDR1 and CDR2: SNHLY and FYNNEI. The CDR3 covers 14 residues. V trimming: 5 bases; J trimming: 0 bases; junction bases outside the gene matches: 3. The CDR3 DNA is TGTGCCAGCAGTAGACAGGGTATGAACACTGAAGCTTTCTTT. It encodes CASSRQGMNTEAFF.

This chain uses TRBV18 with TRBJ2-1; TRBD1 matches 8 bases. Germline V gene lookup returns CDR1 KGHSH and CDR2 LQKENI. The CDR3 loop spans 14 amino acids. Losses at the gene ends were 6 bases for V and 6 bases for J; bases not matched to a gene: 7. Here the CDR3 reads CASSSDRAANEQFF. CDR3 DNA sequence: TGTGCCAGCTCGTCGGACAGGGCGGCCAATGAGCAGTTCTTC.

The chain links TRBV19 to TRBJ1-2, with 8 bases lining up with TRBD1. The germline V gene encodes CDR1 LNHDA and CDR2 SQIVND (reference sequence). V dropped 6 bases and J dropped 6; count of bases not matched to a gene: 9. This CDR3 region has 14 residues. The CDR3 is CASRPGGPLDGYTF. The CDR3 DNA sequence: TGTGCCAGTAGACCAGGGGGCCCGTTGGATGGCTACACCTTC.

The chain links TRBV9 to TRBJ2-7; D may be TRBD1 (6 bases). This CDR3 has 14 amino acids. V was shortened by 3 bases and J by 7 bases, with 17 bases between the two germline ends. Germline-derived CDR1 and CDR2 are SGDLS and YYNGEE. In nucleotides, the CDR3 is TGTGCCAGCAGCGCTGGAGACAGGACTCGGGAGCAGTACTTC. Residues: CASSAGDRTREQYF.

The chain is built from TRBV7-9 and TRBJ1-4, with 10 positions matching TRBD1. This CDR3 region has 16 residues. V shed 5 bases, J shed 8 bases, and the junction held 11 bases outside the gene matches. Per the germline V gene, CDR1 is SEHNR and CDR2 is FQNEAQ (reference sequence). The CDR3 bases are TGTGCCAGCAGCCCACTGACAGGGGGCGCGGAGGAAAAACTGTTTTTT. Protein product: CASSPLTGGAEEKLFF.

This chain uses TRBV6-5 with TRBJ1-2; no clear D. The germline gives CDR1 MNHEY, CDR2 SVGAGI. This CDR3 has 14 amino acids. V was clipped by 4 bases and J by 2 bases, with 11 bases between them. CDR3 in amino acids: CASSSLKGNYGYTF. DNA for the CDR3: TGTGCCAGCAGTTCCCTGAAAGGGAACTATGGCTACACCTTC.

The rearrangement links TRBV7-8 to TRBJ1-4, with TRBD1 identical over 7 bases. The germline gives CDR1 SGHVS, CDR2 FQNEAQ. The CDR3 has 16 amino acids. V lost 5 bases, J lost 0 bases, and 6 bases stayed unmatched. The CDR3 is CASSRWDRPTNEKLFF. Here the CDR3 DNA reads TGTGCCAGCAGCCGGTGGGACAGACCAACTAATGAAAAACTGTTTTTT.

J is TRBJ1-2 and V is TRBV4-3; maybe TRBD1 (5 bases). CDR3 length: 17 residues. The germline V gene has CDR1 LGHNA and CDR2 YSLEER. Trimming took off 0 bases at V and 6 bases at J, with 20 bases between the two ends. CDR3 sequence: CASSQDGRAGTTNGYTF. The CDR3 nucleotides are TGCGCCAGCAGCCAAGATGGCAGGGCCGGGACCACGAATGGCTACACCTTC.

The rearrangement joins TRBV30 to TRBJ1-3; D ambiguous. Germline V gives CDR1 GTSNPN, CDR2 SVGIG (reference sequence). The CDR3 is made up of 11 amino acids. Trimming pared 8 bases from V and 2 bases from J, leaving 7 bases between. The CDR3 nucleotides are TGTGCCGCTCCGGCTGGAAACACCATATATTTT. This sequence encodes CAAPAGNTIYF. The variable domain in full, with the rest retrieved from reference TRBV30 and TRBJ1-3, is SQTIHQWPATLVQPVGSPLSLECTVEGTSNPNLYWYRQAAGRGLQLLFYSVGIGQISSEVPQNLSASRPQDRQFILSSKKLLLSDSGFYLCAAPAGNTIYFGEGSWLTVV.

The rearrangement links TRBV29-1 to TRBJ1-2; no clear D gene. The germline CDR1 and CDR2 sequences are SQVTM and ANQGSEA. This CDR3 contains 11 residues. V dropped 5 bases and J dropped 6 bases, with 10 bases sitting between them. Here the CDR3 reads CSVREGNGYTF. CDR3 DNA: TGCAGCGTTCGGGAAGGGAATGGCTACACCTTC.

The chain employs TRBV6-5 and TRBJ2-5; D might be TRBD2 (5 bases). Per the germline V gene, CDR1 is MNHEY and CDR2 is SVGAGI. The CDR3 length is 13 residues. Trimming took off 6 bases at V and 5 bases at J, with 13 bases between the two ends. CDR3 DNA: TGTGCCAGCAGAAAAACAGCGGTGGAGACCCAGTACTTC. Amino acid sequence: CASRKTAVETQYF.

CDR3 bases: TGTGCCAGCAGCTTGGCGGGGAACTCCTACGAGCAGTACTTC. Its translation: CASSLAGNSYEQYF. The chain links TRBV11-3 to TRBJ2-7, with D possibly TRBD2 on 6 matching bases. The CDR3 consists of 14 residues. V was trimmed by 3 bases and J by 0 bases, leaving 9 bases between them. Per germline, CDR1 SGHNT and CDR2 YENEEA. Together with reference TRBV11-3 and TRBJ2-7, the CDR3 gives the full variable domain: EAGVVQSPRYKIIEKKQPVAFWCNPISGHNTLYWYLQNLGQGPELLIRYENEEAVDDSQLPKDRFSAERLKGVDSTLKIQPAELGDSAVYLCASSLAGNSYEQYFGPGTRLTVT.

The gene calls are TRBV12-5 and TRBJ1-4; 8 nucleotides line up with TRBD1. Trimming removed 6 bases from V and 5 bases from J; junction bases left unmatched: 5. The CDR3 has 14 residues. CDR1 is LGHNT, CDR2 FRNRAP, per germline. The CDR3 DNA is TGTGCTAGTGGCAGGGGACAGGAAAATGAAAAACTGTTTTTT. Its translation: CASGRGQENEKLFF.

V usage is TRBV5-4 and J usage is TRBJ2-7; D remains unclear. V was trimmed by 4 bases and J by 6 bases, leaving 17 bases between them. The length of the CDR3 is 14 residues. The germline V gene encodes CDR1 SGHNT and CDR2 YYREEE (reference sequence). CDR3 in DNA: TGTGCCAGCAGCCACCAGACGAACCCTTTCGAGCAGTACTTC. Translation: CASSHQTNPFEQYF.

The chain has TRBV24-1 and TRBJ2-2; D not resolved. Germline V gene data show CDR1 as KGHDR and CDR2 as SFDVKD. The germline V and J ends were trimmed by 6 bases and 0 bases, with 4 bases remaining between them. The CDR3 runs to 13 residues. The CDR3 is CATSLANTGELFF. In DNA, the CDR3 is TGTGCCACCAGTCTAGCGAACACCGGGGAGCTGTTTTTT.

This chain links TRBV2 with TRBJ2-7; D gene uncertain. This CDR3 region has 14 residues. V was trimmed by 2 bases and J by 2 bases, leaving 10 bases between them. CDR1 and CDR2 (germline): SNHLY, FYNNEI. This CDR3 reads CASSEQASTYEQYF. The CDR3 DNA sequence: TGTGCCAGCAGTGAACAGGCCAGTACCTACGAGCAGTACTTC.

This chain uses TRBV18 with TRBJ2-2; D may be TRBD1 (5 bases). CDR1 and CDR2 (germline): KGHSH, LQKENI. This CDR3 spans 16 amino acids. V was trimmed by 0 bases and J by 4 bases, leaving 12 bases between them. The CDR3 sequence is CASSPPQKGATGELFF. CDR3 sequence (DNA): TGTGCCAGCTCACCACCGCAAAAAGGGGCCACCGGGGAGCTGTTTTTT.

The V gene is TRBV4-2, the J gene TRBJ1-5; 8 bases are a match to TRBD1. With V trimmed by 4 bases and J by 7 bases, 9 bases remained unmatched. There are 15 residues in the CDR3. From germline, CDR1 is LGHNA and CDR2 YNFKEQ. CDR3 sequence reads: CASSLSGQGGQPQHF. CDR3 nucleotides: TGTGCCAGCAGCCTATCCGGACAGGGAGGGCAGCCCCAGCATTTT.

The gene calls are TRBV5-6 and TRBJ1-5; the D is unclear. Germline CDR1 SGHDT, CDR2 YYEEEE. There are 12 residues in the CDR3. V lost 1 base and J lost 4, with 3 bases in between. CDR3: CASSLKNQPQHF. The CDR3 region has the DNA TGTGCCAGCAGCTTGAAGAATCAGCCCCAGCATTTT. The variable domain in full, completed from reference TRBV5-6 and TRBJ1-5, reads DAGVTQSPTHLIKTRGQQVTLRCSPKSGHDTVSWYQQALGQGPQFIFQYYEEEERQRGNFPDRFSGHQFPNYSSELNVNALLLGDSALYLCASSLKNQPQHFGDGTRLSIL.

The DNA for the CDR3 is TGTGTATACAGACTTGACACTGAAGCTTTCTTT. Its translation is CVYRLDTEAFF. V gene TRBV2 combines with J gene TRBJ1-1; D is ambiguous. CDR1 is SNHLY and CDR2 is FYNNEI in the germline V gene. CDR3 length equals 11 residues.

This clone was counted a single time. The V and J genes are TRBV11-3 and TRBJ2-7; TRBD1 might be the D (6 bases). V was clipped by 4 bases and J by 1 base, with 14 bases between them. This CDR3 is built from 15 residues. The germline CDR1 and CDR2 sequences are SGHNT and YENEEA. CDR3 protein: CASSSRGIGSYEQYF. In DNA form, the CDR3 reads TGTGCCAGCAGCTCCAGGGGAATCGGGTCCTACGAGCAGTACTTC.